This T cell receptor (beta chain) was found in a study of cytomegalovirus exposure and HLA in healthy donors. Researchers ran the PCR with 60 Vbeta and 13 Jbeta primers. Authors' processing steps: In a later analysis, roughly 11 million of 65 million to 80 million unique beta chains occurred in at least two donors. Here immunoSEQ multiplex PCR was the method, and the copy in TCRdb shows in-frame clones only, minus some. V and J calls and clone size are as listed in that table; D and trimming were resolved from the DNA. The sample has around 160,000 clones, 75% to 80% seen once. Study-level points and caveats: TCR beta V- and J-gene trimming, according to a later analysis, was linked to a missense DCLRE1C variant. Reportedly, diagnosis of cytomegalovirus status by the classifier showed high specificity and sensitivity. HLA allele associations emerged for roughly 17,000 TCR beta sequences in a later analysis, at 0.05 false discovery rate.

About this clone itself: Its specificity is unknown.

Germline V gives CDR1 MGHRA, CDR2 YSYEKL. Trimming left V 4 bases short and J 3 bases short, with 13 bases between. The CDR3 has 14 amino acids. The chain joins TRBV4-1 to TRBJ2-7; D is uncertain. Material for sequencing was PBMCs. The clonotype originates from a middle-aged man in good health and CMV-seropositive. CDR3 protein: CASSPNLQNYEQYF. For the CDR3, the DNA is TGCGCCAGCAGCCCTAATCTACAGAACTACGAGCAGTACTTC.